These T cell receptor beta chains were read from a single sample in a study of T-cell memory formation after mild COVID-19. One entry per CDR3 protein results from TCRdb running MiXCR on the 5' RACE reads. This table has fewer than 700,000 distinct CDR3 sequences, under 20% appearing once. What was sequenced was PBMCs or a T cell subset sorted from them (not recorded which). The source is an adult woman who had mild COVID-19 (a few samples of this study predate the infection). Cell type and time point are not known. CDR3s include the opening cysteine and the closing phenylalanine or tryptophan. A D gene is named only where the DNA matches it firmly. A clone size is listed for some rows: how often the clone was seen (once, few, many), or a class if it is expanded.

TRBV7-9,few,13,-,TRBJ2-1,TGTGCCAGCAGCCTCCGACAGCACCCCGAGCAGTTCTTC,CASSLRQHPEQFF
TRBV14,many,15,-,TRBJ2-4,TGTGCCAGCAGCCACAACGAGGACTATGGGGACATTCAGTACTTC,CASSHNEDYGDIQYF
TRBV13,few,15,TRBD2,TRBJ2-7,TGTGCCAGCAGCGTAAGACTAGCGGGAGGGGCCGAGCAGTACTTC,CASSVRLAGGAEQYF
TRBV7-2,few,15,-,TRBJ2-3,TGTGCCAGCAGCCCGCATCTGGGTCACACAGATACGCAGTATTTT,CASSPHLGHTDTQYF
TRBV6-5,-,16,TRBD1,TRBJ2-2,TGTGCCAGCAGTCCTCAGGGGGCCACGAACACCGGGGAGCTGTTTTTT,CASSPQGATNTGELFF
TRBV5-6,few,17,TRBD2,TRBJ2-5,TGTGCCAGCAGCCCCCGTCTGGGACTAGCGGGACCGGAGACCCAGTACTTC,CASSPRLGLAGPETQYF
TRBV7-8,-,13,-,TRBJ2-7,TGTGCCACCGTAGGGGGGCCACCCTACGAGCAGTACTTC,CATVGGPPYEQYF
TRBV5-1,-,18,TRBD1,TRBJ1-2,TGCGCCAGCAGCTTACTGCCGGGACAGGGGGCCTCTAACTATGGCTACACCTTC,CASSLLPGQGASNYGYTF
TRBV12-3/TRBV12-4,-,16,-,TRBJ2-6,TGTGCCAGCAGTTTTTGGCTAGCGACGGGGGCCAACGTCCTGACTTTC,CASSFWLATGANVLTF
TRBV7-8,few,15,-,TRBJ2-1,TGTGCCAGCAGCTTAAAGGCGGCCTCCTACAATGAGCAGTTCTTC,CASSLKAASYNEQFF